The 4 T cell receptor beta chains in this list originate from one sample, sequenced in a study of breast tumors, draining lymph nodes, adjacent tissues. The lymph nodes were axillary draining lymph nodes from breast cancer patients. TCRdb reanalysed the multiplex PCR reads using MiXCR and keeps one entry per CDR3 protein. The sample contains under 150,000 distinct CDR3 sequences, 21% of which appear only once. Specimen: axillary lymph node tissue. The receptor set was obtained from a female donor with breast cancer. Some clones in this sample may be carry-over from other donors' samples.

The CDR3 protein is CASGSGQGGDTQYF. In DNA form, the CDR3 reads TGCGCCAGCGGCTCCGGACAGGGGGGAGATACGCAGTATTTT. V is TRBV5-1 and J is TRBJ2-3; 10 positions match TRBD1. CDR1 is SGHRS, CDR2 YFSETQ, per germline. J gave up 5 bases and V 7 bases, and 7 bases lay outside the gene matches. This CDR3 is 14 amino acids long.

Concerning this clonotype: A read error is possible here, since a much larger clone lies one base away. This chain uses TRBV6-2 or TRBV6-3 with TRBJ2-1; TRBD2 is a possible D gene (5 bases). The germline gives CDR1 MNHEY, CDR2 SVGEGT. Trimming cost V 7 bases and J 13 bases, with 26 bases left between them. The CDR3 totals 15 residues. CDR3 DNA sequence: TGTGCCAGCACCCAAGCAATGAGGGAGTTGCAGAGTCAGTTCTTC. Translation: CASTQAMRELQSQFF.

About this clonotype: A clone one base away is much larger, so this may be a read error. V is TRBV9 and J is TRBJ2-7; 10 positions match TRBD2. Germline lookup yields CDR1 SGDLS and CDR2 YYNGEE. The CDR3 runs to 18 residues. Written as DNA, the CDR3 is TGTGCCAGCAGCGTAGCACCCTCGACTAGCGGGTACTCCTCCGAGCAGCACTTC. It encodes CASSVAPSTSGYSSEQHF.

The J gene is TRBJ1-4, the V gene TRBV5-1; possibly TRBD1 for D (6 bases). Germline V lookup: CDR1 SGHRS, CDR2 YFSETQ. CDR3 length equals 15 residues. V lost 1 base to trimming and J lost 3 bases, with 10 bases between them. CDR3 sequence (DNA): TGCGCCAGCAGCTTGTCACAGGGCGCTAATGAAAAACTGTTTTTT. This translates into CASSLSQGANEKLFF.